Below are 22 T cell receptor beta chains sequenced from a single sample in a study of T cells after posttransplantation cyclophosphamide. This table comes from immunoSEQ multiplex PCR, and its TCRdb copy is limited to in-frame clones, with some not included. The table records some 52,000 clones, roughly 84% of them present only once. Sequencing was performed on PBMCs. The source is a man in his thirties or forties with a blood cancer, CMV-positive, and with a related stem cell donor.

The CDR3 DNA reads as TGCGCCAGCAGCTTGGGAGGAGTCGGAATTGATGAGCAGTTCTTC. Amino acids: CASSLGGVGIDEQFF. V and J are TRBV5-1 and TRBJ2-1; the D is unclear. V lost 0 bases and J 8 bases, leaving 15 bases between the germline ends. CDR3 length: 15 residues. The germline CDR1 and CDR2 sequences are SGHRS and YFSETQ.

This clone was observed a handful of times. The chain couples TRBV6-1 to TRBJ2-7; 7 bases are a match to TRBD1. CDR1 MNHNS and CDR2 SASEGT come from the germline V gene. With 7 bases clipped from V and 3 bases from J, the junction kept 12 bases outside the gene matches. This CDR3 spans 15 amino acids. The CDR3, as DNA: TGTGCCAGCACGCTCACTACAGGGGCTCACTACGAGCAGTACTTC. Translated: CASTLTTGAHYEQYF.

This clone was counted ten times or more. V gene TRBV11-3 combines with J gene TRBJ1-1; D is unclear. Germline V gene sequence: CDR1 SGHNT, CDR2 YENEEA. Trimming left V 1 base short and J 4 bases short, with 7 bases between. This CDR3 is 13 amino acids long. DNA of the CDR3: TGTGCCAGCAGCTTAGTATCGCGCACTGAAGCTTTCTTT. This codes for CASSLVSRTEAFF. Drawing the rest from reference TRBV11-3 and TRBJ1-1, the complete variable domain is EAGVVQSPRYKIIEKKQPVAFWCNPISGHNTLYWYLQNLGQGPELLIRYENEEAVDDSQLPKDRFSAERLKGVDSTLKIQPAELGDSAVYLCASSLVSRTEAFFGQGTRLTVV.

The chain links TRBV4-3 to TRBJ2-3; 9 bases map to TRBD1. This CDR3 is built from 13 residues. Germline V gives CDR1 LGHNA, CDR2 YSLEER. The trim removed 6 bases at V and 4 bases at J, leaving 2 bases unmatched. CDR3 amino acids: CASRDRGADTQYF. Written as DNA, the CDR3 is TGCGCCAGCAGAGACAGGGGGGCAGATACGCAGTATTTT.

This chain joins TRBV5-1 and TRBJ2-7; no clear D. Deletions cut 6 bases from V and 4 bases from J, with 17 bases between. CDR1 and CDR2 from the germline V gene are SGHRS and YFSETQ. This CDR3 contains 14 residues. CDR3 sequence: CASKAEELLYEQYF. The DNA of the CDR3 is TGCGCCAGCAAGGCTGAGGAACTTTTGTACGAGCAGTACTTC.

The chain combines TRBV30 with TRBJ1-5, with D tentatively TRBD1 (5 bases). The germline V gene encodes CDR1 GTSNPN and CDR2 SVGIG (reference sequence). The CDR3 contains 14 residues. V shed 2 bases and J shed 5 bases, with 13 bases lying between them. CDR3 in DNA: TGTGCCTGGAGTTATGGGGGAGGGGATCAGCCCCAGCATTTT. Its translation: CAWSYGGGDQPQHF.

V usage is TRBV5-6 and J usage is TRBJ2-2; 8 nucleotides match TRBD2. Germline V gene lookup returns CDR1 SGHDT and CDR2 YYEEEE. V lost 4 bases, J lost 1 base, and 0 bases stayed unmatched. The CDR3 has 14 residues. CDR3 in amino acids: CASSAGGNTGELFF. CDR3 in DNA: TGTGCCAGCAGCGCGGGAGGGAACACCGGGGAGCTGTTTTTT. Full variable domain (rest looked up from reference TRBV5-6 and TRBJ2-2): DAGVTQSPTHLIKTRGQQVTLRCSPKSGHDTVSWYQQALGQGPQFIFQYYEEEERQRGNFPDRFSGHQFPNYSSELNVNALLLGDSALYLCASSAGGNTGELFFGEGSRLTVL.

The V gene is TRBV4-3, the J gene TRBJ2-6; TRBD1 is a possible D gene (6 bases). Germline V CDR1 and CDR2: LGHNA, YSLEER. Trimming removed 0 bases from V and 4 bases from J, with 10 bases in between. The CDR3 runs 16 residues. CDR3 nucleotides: TGCGCCAGCAGCCAAGATCGAAGGGGGGGGGCCAACGTCCTGACTTTC. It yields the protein CASSQDRRGGANVLTF.

CDR3 sequence: CASSTKTGNTEAFF. CDR3 DNA sequence: TGTGCCAGCAGTACCAAGACAGGGAACACTGAAGCTTTCTTT. The chain carries TRBV6-5 and TRBJ1-1; possibly TRBD1 for D (6 bases). The CDR3 spans 14 residues. Trimming cost V 5 bases and J 1 base, with 11 bases left between them. Germline V gene lookup returns CDR1 MNHEY and CDR2 SVGAGI.

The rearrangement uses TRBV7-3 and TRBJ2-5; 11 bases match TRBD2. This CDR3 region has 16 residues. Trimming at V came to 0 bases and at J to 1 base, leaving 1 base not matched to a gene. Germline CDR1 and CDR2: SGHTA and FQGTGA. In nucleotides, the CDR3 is TGTGCCAGCAGCTTAACGGGGACTAGCGGCCAAGAGACCCAGTACTTC. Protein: CASSLTGTSGQETQYF.

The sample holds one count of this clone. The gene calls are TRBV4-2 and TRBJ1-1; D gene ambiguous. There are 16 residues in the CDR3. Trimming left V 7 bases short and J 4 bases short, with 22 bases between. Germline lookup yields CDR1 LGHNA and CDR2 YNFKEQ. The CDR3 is CASIPGRDFHGTEAFF. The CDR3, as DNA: TGTGCCAGCATCCCTGGCCGGGATTTCCATGGCACTGAAGCTTTCTTT.

The CDR3 reads CASSFYRGQGNQPQHF. The CDR3 bases are TGTGCCAGCAGCTTTTACAGGGGGCAGGGCAATCAGCCCCAGCATTTT. V and J are TRBV5-8 and TRBJ1-5; 9 bases are shared with TRBD1. V dropped 2 bases and J dropped 2; count of bases not matched to a gene: 5. CDR3 length equals 16 residues. CDR1 SGHTS and CDR2 YDEGEE come from the germline V gene.

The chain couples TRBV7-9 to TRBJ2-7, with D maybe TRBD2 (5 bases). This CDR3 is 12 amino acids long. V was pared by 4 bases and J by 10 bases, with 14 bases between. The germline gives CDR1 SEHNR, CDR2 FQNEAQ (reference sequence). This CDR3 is CASSSGLFFQYF. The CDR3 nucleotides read TGTGCCAGCAGCTCCGGACTGTTTTTTCAGTACTTC.

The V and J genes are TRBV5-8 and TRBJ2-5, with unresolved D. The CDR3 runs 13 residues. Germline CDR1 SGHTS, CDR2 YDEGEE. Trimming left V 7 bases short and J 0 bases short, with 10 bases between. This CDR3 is CASRALNQETQYF. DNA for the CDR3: TGTGCCAGCCGAGCGCTGAACCAAGAGACCCAGTACTTC.

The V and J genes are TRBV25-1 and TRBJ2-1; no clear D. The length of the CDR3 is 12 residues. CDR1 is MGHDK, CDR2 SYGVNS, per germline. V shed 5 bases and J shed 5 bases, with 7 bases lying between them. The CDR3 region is CASSLSDNEQFF. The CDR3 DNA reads TGTGCCAGCAGTCTCTCGGACAATGAGCAGTTCTTC.

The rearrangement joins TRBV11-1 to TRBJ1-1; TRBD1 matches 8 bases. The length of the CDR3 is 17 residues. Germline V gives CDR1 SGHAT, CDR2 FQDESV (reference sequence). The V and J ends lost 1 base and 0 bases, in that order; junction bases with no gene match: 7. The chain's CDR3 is CASSLGRRGRMNTEAFF. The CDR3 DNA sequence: TGTGCCAGCAGCTTAGGTCGCAGGGGGCGAATGAACACTGAAGCTTTCTTT.

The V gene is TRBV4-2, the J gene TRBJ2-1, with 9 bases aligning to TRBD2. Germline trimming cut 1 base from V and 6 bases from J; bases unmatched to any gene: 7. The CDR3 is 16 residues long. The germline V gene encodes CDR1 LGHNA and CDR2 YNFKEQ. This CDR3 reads CASSQVAGEVGNEQFF. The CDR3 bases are TGTGCCAGCAGCCAAGTAGCGGGAGAAGTCGGCAATGAGCAGTTCTTC.

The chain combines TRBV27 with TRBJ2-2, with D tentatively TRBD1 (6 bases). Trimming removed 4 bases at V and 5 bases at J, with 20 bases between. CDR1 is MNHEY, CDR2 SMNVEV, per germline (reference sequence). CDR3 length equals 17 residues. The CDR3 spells CASSYSTGTMTTGELFF. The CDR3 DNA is TGTGCCAGCAGTTACTCGACAGGTACGATGACGACCGGGGAGCTGTTTTTT.

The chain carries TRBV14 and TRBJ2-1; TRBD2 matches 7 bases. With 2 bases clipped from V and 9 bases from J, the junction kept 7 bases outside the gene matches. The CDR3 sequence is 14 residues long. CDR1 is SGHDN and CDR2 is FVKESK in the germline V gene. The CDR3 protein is CASSQRQGGSEQFF. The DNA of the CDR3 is TGTGCCAGCAGCCAACGTCAGGGAGGGAGTGAGCAGTTCTTC.

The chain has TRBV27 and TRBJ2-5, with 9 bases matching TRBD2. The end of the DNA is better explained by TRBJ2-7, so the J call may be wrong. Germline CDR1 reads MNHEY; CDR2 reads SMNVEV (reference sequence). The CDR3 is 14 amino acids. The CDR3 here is CASSPSGRFYEQYF. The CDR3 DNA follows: TGTGCCAGCAGTCCAAGCGGGAGGTTCTACGAGCAGTACTTC.

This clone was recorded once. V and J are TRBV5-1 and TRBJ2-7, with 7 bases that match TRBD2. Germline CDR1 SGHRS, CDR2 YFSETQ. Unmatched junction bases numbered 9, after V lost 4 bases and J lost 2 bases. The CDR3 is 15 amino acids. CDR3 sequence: CASSLTSGATYEQYF. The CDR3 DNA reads TGCGCCAGCAGCCTTACCAGCGGGGCTACCTACGAGCAGTACTTC.

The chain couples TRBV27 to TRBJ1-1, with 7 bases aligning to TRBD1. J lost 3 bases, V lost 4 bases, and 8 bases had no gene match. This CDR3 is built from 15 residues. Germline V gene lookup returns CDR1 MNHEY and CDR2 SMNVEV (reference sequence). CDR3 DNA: TGTGCCAGCAGTTCTCGGACAGGATCGTACACTGAAGCTTTCTTT. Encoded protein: CASSSRTGSYTEAFF.